This paragraph reports one TCR beta chain. Its antigen is undetermined. Generated by immunoSEQ multiplex PCR, the TCRdb table keeps only in-frame clones and is missing some. The data hold some 64,000 clones, with 84% observed a single time. The CDR3 runs to 17 residues. Germline V gene sequence: CDR1 LNHDA, CDR2 SQIVND (reference sequence). V trimming: 6 bases; J trimming: 7 bases; junction bases outside the gene matches: 16. These data come from a study of T cell responses to AZD1222 COVID-19 vaccine. Whole-study results and caveats: Unmutated variant regions are reportedly targeted by nearly half of spike-specific TCRs. White British people made up most donors, females outnumbered males, and clonal diversity was possibly underestimated.

This chain joins TRBV19 and TRBJ2-2; 8 bases agree with TRBD2. The material sequenced was peripheral blood, taken on day 0 of AZD1222 vaccination. The sequence was collected from an adult in good health. In nucleotides, the CDR3 is TGTGCCAGTAGCCCCCTCGGGAGGGCAGCAACGGTCGGGGAGCTGTTTTTT. This gives the protein CASSPLGRAATVGELFF.